These 6 T cell receptor beta chains share one sample of origin, sequenced in a study of blood T cells in healthy people across ages. Together with a sample-barcoded 5' primer, a J-beta primer mix was included in a second PCR lasting about 7 to 12 cycles. TCRdb re-analysed the 5' RACE reads in MiXCR, keeping a single row per CDR3 protein. The sample lists roughly 730,000 distinct CDR3 sequences; roughly three fifths were seen once. Sequenced sample: blood. The receptors stem from a man aged 35-49 years in good health.

V and J are TRBV7-2 and TRBJ1-6, with a possible D match to TRBD1 (5 bases). Per germline, CDR1 SGHTA and CDR2 FQGNSA. Trimming pared 7 bases from V and 7 bases from J, leaving 14 bases between. The CDR3 has 14 residues. CDR3 region: CASNQGARNSPLHF. In DNA form, the CDR3 reads TGTGCCAGCAACCAAGGGGCTAGGAATTCACCCCTCCACTTT.

This clonotype was detected a few times. CDR3 in DNA: TGTGCCAGCAGTTATGGAATACAAGAGACCCAGTACTTC. Its translation: CASSYGIQETQYF. This chain links TRBV27 with TRBJ2-5; D is undetermined. Germline CDR1 MNHEY, CDR2 SMNVEV (reference sequence). This CDR3 comprises 13 residues. Trimming took 4 bases from V and 2 from J, leaving 8 bases between them.

The chain has TRBV5-1 and TRBJ1-1; D unclear. This CDR3 has 13 residues. Per the germline V gene, CDR1 is SGHRS and CDR2 is YFSETQ. V lost 3 bases, J lost 1 base, and 7 bases lay in between. The chain's CDR3 is CASSSERNTEAFF. The CDR3 DNA reads TGCGCCAGCAGCTCCGAGAGGAACACTGAAGCTTTCTTT.

V gene TRBV29-1 combines with J gene TRBJ2-6, with TRBD2 matching over 10 bases. The CDR3 loop spans 17 amino acids. J lost 4 bases, V lost 1 base, and 7 bases had no gene match. Looked up from germline, CDR1 is SQVTM and CDR2 is ANQGSEA. The CDR3 DNA reads as TGCAGCGTTGAAGTACTAGCGGGAAATCCCGGGGCCAACGTCCTGACTTTC. Translated, it gives CSVEVLAGNPGANVLTF.

This clonotype was observed a single time. V and J are TRBV27 and TRBJ2-1; 8 bases match TRBD2. Germline V lookup: CDR1 MNHEY, CDR2 SMNVEV (reference sequence). This CDR3 is 15 amino acids long. V was clipped by 6 bases and J by 4 bases; unmatched bases: 8. The CDR3 DNA reads TGTGCCAGCAGCCTGGGGACTAGTGAGTACAATGAGCAGTTCTTC. The encoded protein is CASSLGTSEYNEQFF.

V and J are TRBV5-1 and TRBJ2-5, with D maybe TRBD2 (6 bases). Per the germline V gene, CDR1 is SGHRS and CDR2 is YFSETQ. Trimming shortened V by 0 bases and J by 4 bases, and 19 bases separated the two germline ends. The CDR3 is 17 residues long. The CDR3 reads CASSLATLAPGGETQYF. CDR3 DNA: TGCGCCAGCAGCTTGGCAACACTCGCCCCCGGGGGAGAGACCCAGTACTTC.